Detailed here is one T cell receptor beta chain. Sequencing used immunoSEQ multiplex PCR; TCRdb keeps in-frame clones, though not all of them. The top ten hold approximately 5.1% of the sample, which has roughly 80,000 clones, about 88% seen once. The CDR3 is 15 amino acids. Germline CDR1 and CDR2: SGHDT and YYEEEE. Between the trimmed V and J ends, which lost 3 bases and 4 bases, there was a span of 16 bases. The sample comes from a study of control samples from healthy donors and cancer patients. The specimen was blood. The sequence came from a woman aged 45 to 65 in good health. The rearrangement uses TRBV5-6 and TRBJ1-2, with D maybe TRBD1 (6 bases). In nucleotides, the CDR3 is TGTGCCAGCAGCTCTCCGACAGGACCCCGCTATGGCTACACCTTC. Translating it yields CASSSPTGPRYGYTF.